This TCR beta chain was observed in a study of CD4 T cells in relation to SARS-CoV-2 and coronaviruses. As for the study in general: ViraFEST: roughly ten-day antigen culture of PBMCs, then TCR beta CDR3 sequencing. No peptide or an HIV-1 Nef peptide pool served as negative control. Crossreactive spike epitopes shared across donors were mapped to their HLA restriction. The study, taken as a whole, reports: The cross-reactivity analysis covered only spike protein, not other viral proteins.

CD4+ T cells from unexposed donors were obtained before the COVID-19 pandemic (2011-2018). After about ten days of culture, CD4+ T cells were isolated. As to this clone: Its antigen is unknown.

Profiled with immunoSEQ multiplex PCR; TCRdb holds only in-frame clones, not every one. The data contain about 26,000 clones, more than 75% of them singletons. Sequenced: CD4+ T cells from PBMCs, cultured in vitro. The sequence came from a human donor in good health.

CDR3 nucleotides: TGTGCCAGCTCACCGTTGACTAGCGGGGGAGCTGGGGCCAACGTCCTGACTTTC. Its protein product is CASSPLTSGGAGANVLTF. The chain links TRBV18 to TRBJ2-6, with 12 bases matching TRBD2. This CDR3 has 18 residues. Germline CDR1 and CDR2: KGHSH and LQKENI. The ends lost 3 bases at V and 2 bases at J; junction bases unmatched: 5.